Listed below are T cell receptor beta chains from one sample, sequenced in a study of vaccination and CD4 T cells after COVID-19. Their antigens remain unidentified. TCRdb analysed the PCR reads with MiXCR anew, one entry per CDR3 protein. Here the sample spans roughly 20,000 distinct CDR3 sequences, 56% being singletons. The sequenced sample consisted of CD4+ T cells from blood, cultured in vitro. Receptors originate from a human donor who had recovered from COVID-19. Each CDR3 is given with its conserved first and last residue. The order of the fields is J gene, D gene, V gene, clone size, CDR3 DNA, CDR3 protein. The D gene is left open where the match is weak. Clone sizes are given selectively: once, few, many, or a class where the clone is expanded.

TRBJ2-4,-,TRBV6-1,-,TGTGCCAGCAGTCAGGGGATCAAAAACATTCAGTACTTC,CASSQGIKNIQYF
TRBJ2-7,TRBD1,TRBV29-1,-,TGCAGCGTCGCCGACAGGGGCTACGAGCAGTACTTC,CSVADRGYEQYF
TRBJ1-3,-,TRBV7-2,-,TGTGCCAGCAGCTTATGGATGGCTGGAAACACCATATATTTT,CASSLWMAGNTIYF
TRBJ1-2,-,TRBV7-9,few,TGTGCCAGCACGCCAGACCCCGCTAACTATGGCTACACCTTC,CASTPDPANYGYTF
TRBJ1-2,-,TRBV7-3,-,TGTGCCAGCAGCAGAGGCGGGGGCTATGGCTACACCTTC,CASSRGGGYGYTF
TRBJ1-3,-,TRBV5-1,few,TGCGCCAGCAGCCGGACTACTGGAAACACCATATATTTT,CASSRTTGNTIYF
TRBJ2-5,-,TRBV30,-,TGTGCCTGGAGTGAGGGGGTTCAAGAGACCCAGTACTTC,CAWSEGVQETQYF
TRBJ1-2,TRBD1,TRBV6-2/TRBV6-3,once,TGTGCCAGCACCCGGGACAGGGGTTACTATGGCTACACCTTC,CASTRDRGYYGYTF
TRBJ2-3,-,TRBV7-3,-,TGTGCCAGCAGCTACACTGGGAGTGCAGATACGCAGTATTTT,CASSYTGSADTQYF
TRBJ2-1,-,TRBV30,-,TGTGCCTGGAGTGATAGCAGTGAGCAGTTCTTC,CAWSDSSEQFF
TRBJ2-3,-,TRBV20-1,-,TGCAGTGCAAGAGATCAGGGGAGCGGGACAGGTGATACGCAGTATTTT,CSARDQGSGTGDTQYF
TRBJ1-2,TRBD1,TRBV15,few,TGTGCCACCAGCAGTACCGGACAGGGGGTTTTCTATGGCTACACCTTC,CATSSTGQGVFYGYTF
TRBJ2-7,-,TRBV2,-,TGTGCCAGCAGTGAGGGGTACGAGCAGTACTTC,CASSEGYEQYF